The 12 T cell receptor beta chains below come from one sample, sequenced in a study of identifying expanded T cells in peripheral blood. Clones were sequenced by immunoSEQ multiplex PCR, and TCRdb holds only the in-frame ones, with some missing. Counted here are approximately 58,000 clones, about 83% occurring once; the ten biggest clones make up approximately 19%. The sample consisted of blood. Receptors were obtained from a person between 18 and 75 years old in good health.

The chain combines TRBV11-3 with TRBJ2-7; 9 nucleotides align to TRBD2. Germline V gene sequence: CDR1 SGHNT, CDR2 YENEEA. V dropped 2 bases and J dropped 1; count of bases not matched to a gene: 6. This CDR3 is built from 16 residues. The CDR3 here is CASSLRAGGSSYEQYF. DNA for the CDR3: TGTGCCAGCAGCTTACGAGCGGGAGGCTCGTCCTACGAGCAGTACTTC.

The chain is built from TRBV5-4 and TRBJ1-1; TRBD1 is a possible D gene (6 bases). Germline CDR1 reads SGHNT; CDR2 reads YYREEE (reference sequence). Trimming removed 4 bases from V and 4 bases from J, with 20 bases in between. The CDR3 totals 16 residues. CDR3 DNA: TGTGCCAGCAGCCTGGGACAAGGATCGCTGGGCACTGAAGCTTTCTTT. This sequence encodes CASSLGQGSLGTEAFF.

The rearrangement links TRBV5-1 to TRBJ1-2; D unresolved. The CDR3 is 14 amino acids. The germline gives CDR1 SGHRS, CDR2 YFSETQ. The V and J ends lost 0 bases and 2 bases respectively, with 8 bases between them. The CDR3 DNA reads as TGCGCCAGCAGCTTGGGGCCCAGAAACTATGGCTACACCTTC. Translating gives CASSLGPRNYGYTF.

V is TRBV30 and J is TRBJ1-1; maybe TRBD1 (6 bases). Germline V lookup: CDR1 GTSNPN, CDR2 SVGIG (reference sequence). This CDR3 has 11 amino acids. V was trimmed by 3 bases and J by 8 bases, leaving 10 bases between them. The CDR3 spells CAWSDRSEAFF. The CDR3, as DNA: TGTGCCTGGAGCGACAGGTCCGAAGCTTTCTTT.

In this sample, this clone turned up a few times. This chain connects TRBV19 to TRBJ2-1; D might be TRBD1 (6 bases). V was pared by 6 bases and J by 10 bases, with 10 bases between. The CDR3 consists of 11 residues. Germline-derived CDR1 and CDR2 are LNHDA and SQIVND (reference sequence). This CDR3 reads CASRGAAEQFF. The CDR3 coding sequence is TGTGCCAGTAGGGGGGCGGCGGAGCAGTTCTTC.

This clone has a handful of counts. The rearrangement joins TRBV11-2 to TRBJ1-1; D unresolved. The CDR3 length is 16 residues. Trimming took 3 bases from V and 3 from J, leaving 17 bases between them. Germline CDR1 and CDR2: SGHAT and FQNNGV. CDR3 nucleotides: TGTGCCAGCAGCTTGTCTGTCTCGCCCGGGGACACTGAAGCTTTCTTT. This sequence encodes CASSLSVSPGDTEAFF.

J is TRBJ2-7 and V is TRBV5-1; maybe TRBD1 (6 bases). V dropped 5 bases and J dropped 7 bases, with 13 bases sitting between them. There are 12 residues in the CDR3. CDR1 and CDR2 from the germline V gene are SGHRS and YFSETQ. The CDR3 DNA reads TGCGCCAGCAGTCAGGGGACCGGGGAGCAGTACGTC. Amino acid sequence: CASSQGTGEQYV.

This clone was seen once. The J gene is TRBJ2-1, the V gene TRBV11-2, with 13 bases lining up with TRBD2. The CDR3 is made up of 19 amino acids. Germline CDR1 reads SGHAT; CDR2 reads FQNNGV. Germline trimming cut 1 base from V and 3 bases from J; bases unmatched to any gene: 9. The CDR3 region has the DNA TGTGCCAGCAGCTTAGCGGGACTAGCGGGGAGCTCTCGCTACAATGAGCAGTTCTTC. Translation: CASSLAGLAGSSRYNEQFF.

The V call is TRBV5-1, the J call TRBJ1-1; 8 bases map to TRBD1. J gave up 2 bases and V 7 bases, and 10 bases lay outside the gene matches. This CDR3 comprises 15 residues. Per germline, CDR1 SGHRS and CDR2 YFSETQ. CDR3 region: CASRPPGTGNTEAFF. CDR3 DNA: TGCGCCAGCCGACCTCCCGGGACAGGAAACACTGAAGCTTTCTTT.

The genes are TRBV6-5 and TRBJ2-3; TRBD1 matches at 7 bases. From germline, CDR1 is MNHEY and CDR2 SVGAGI. The V gene end was trimmed by 5 bases and the J gene end by 2 bases; junction bases not matched to a gene: 7. CDR3 size: 15 residues. This chain's CDR3 is CASSGGQIFTDTQYF. CDR3 nucleotide sequence: TGTGCCAGCAGTGGGGGACAGATCTTCACAGATACGCAGTATTTT.

This clone was seen once. The chain is built from TRBV9 and TRBJ2-7; the D call may be TRBD1 or TRBD2 (5 bases each). Trimming stripped 2 bases from V and 3 bases from J, with 9 bases between. Germline V gene lookup returns CDR1 SGDLS and CDR2 YYNGEE. There are 13 residues in the CDR3. CDR3 amino acids: CASSVGPLYEQYF. The DNA of the CDR3 is TGTGCCAGCAGCGTGGGACCCCTCTACGAGCAGTACTTC.

In DNA form, the CDR3 reads TGTGCCAGCACCGAGACAGGGTGGAACAATGAGCAGTTCTTC. This translates into CASTETGWNNEQFF. The V call is TRBV27, the J call TRBJ2-1, with 7 bases identical to TRBD1. The CDR3 loop spans 14 amino acids. In germline, CDR1 is MNHEY, CDR2 SMNVEV (reference sequence). Trimming cost V 7 bases and J 5 bases; bases outside gene matches: 8.